Sequencing of this TCR beta chain was carried out in a study of neurological immune-mediated disorders (dated by TCRdb to the late 2010s). Regarding the complete study: Among the roughly 34 multiple sclerosis patients, relapsing-remitting MS was present in roughly 30 and secondary progressive MS was present in 3. Peripheral blood TCR-beta repertoires from patients with HTLV-I-associated myelopathy (HAM/TSP), patients with multiple sclerosis, and healthy controls were compared in the study using UMI-based sequencing. The 106 TCR-beta libraries included longitudinal samples, technical triplicates and paired sorted CD4+ and CD8+ T-cell subsets alongside PBMC samples. The cohort comprised approximately 67 subjects: roughly 15 HAM/TSP patients, 34 multiple sclerosis patients and around 20 healthy controls.

CDR1 and CDR2 were assigned from the germline V gene (reference sequence) as SEHNR and FQNEAQ. V was cut back by 4 bases and J by 0 bases, leaving a gap of 10 bases between them. The CDR3 runs 15 residues from the cysteine to the phenylalanine. The only DNA kept is the CDR3, 45 bases in frame from the first base. The paper's findings and limits, for the study overall: No identical CDR3 amino acid sequences were found to be shared among expanded clones across subjects, suggesting that TCR-beta repertoires were private in all groups. TCR clonal expansion was greatest in HAM/TSP patients and smallest in MS patients, who ranked below even healthy controls. No association of the MS cluster with clinical or MRI features was observed, and the need for larger cohorts was stated by the authors. Phylogenetic analysis grouped repertoires from 18 of 34 MS patients into a cluster of related CDR3 sequences, suggesting a possible repertoire-level signature.

cDNA was synthesized by template-switch 5'RACE using a primer with a 10-nucleotide random unique molecular identifier that tagged each TCR transcript. Every sequencing run covered 15-18 subjects and yielded more than 170 million TCR-beta sequences. The RNeasy kit was used for extraction of total RNA. The KAPA Real-time Library Amplification kit was used to amplify TCR-beta VDJ regions with primers for the TCR constant region and the 5'RACE anchor. Sample indexes and Illumina adaptors were added in a first PCR, after which library yield was increased in a second PCR. After Ampure bead purification, the TCR product of roughly 650 bp was size-selected on a 2% E-gel SizeSelection system. Library quality was checked on a Bioanalyzer, concentration was measured with Qubit, and libraries were quantified with the Kapa Library Quantification kit before pooling. Libraries were sequenced paired-end 2 x 150 bp on an Illumina HiSeq 2500. To increase sequence diversity, roughly 24-32% phiX was spiked into each library pool. The source study handled its data this way. The quality-filtered reads were processed with the UMI-based MiGEC pipeline, whose error correction step removed more than 80% of the raw TCR sequences. IMGT germline references were used for aligning VDJ genes, and each clonotype was defined as a unique CDR3 amino acid sequence together with its V-J genes. Clonal expansion, Shannon diversity and CDR3 relatedness were evaluated with VDJtools (CalcPairwiseDistances, ClusterSamples), while phylogenetic trees were built in CLCbio workbench. Using coefficient-of-variation modelling across technical triplicates, the study counted a clone as expanded if it had at least 8 unique UMIs. TCRdb trimmed the raw reads at Q25, called clones with MiXCR and kept productive beta chains. Every CDR3 protein is listed once, alongside the most common genes and DNA of its rows. For this entry, the V and J calls and clone size follow TCRdb and not the study's own pipeline. Across this sample there are 50,000 to 65,000 distinct CDR3 sequences, with 4% to 6% seen only once. The top ten clones comprise roughly 3.4% of the sample.

This clonotype was recorded at least ten times. Its antigen is not yet known. Qualities for individual bases were not recorded, and no much larger clone is one base off. Libraries from unsorted PBMCs were made from 2 million PBMCs kept in RNAlater at -80 degrees C until RNA extraction. Multiple sclerosis patients were enrolled in a US clinical protocol under which disease progression was evaluated by magnetic resonance imaging. Peripheral blood was subjected to Ficoll-Hypaque density gradient centrifugation to isolate PBMCs, which were then cryopreserved in liquid nitrogen. The rearranged chain carries TRBV7-9 and TRBJ1-5; the D gene is unclear. Sequenced: PBMCs. The receptor was derived from a woman aged 45-65 years with multiple sclerosis. The CDR3 reads CASSSLQSSNQPQHF. The bases read TGTGCCAGCAGCTCTCTACAGAGTAGCAATCAGCCCCAGCATTTT.